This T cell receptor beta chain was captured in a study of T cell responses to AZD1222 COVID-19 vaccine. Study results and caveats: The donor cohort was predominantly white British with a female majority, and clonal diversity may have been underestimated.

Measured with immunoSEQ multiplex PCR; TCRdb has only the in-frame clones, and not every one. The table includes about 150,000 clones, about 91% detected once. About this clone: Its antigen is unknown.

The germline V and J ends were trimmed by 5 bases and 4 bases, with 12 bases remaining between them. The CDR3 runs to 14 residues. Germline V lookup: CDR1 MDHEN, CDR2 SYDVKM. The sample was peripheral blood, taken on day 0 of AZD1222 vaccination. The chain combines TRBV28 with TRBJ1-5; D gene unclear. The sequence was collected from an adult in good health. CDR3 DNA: TGTGCCAGCAGTCCCCTAGGCGTAAATCAGCCCCAGCATTTT. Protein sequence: CASSPLGVNQPQHF.